These 24 T cell receptor beta chains share one sample of origin, sequenced in a study of cytomegalovirus exposure and HLA in healthy donors. The PCR made use of 60 Vbeta and 13 Jbeta primers. The table came from immunoSEQ multiplex PCR; TCRdb's copy has only in-frame clones and leaves some out. This sample's clone table lists fewer than 75,000 clones. Sequencing was performed on PBMCs. All receptors come from a boy aged 5-17 years in good health and CMV-seronegative.

Here the CDR3 reads CASSQTAGGETQYF. As DNA, the CDR3 is TGCGCCAGCAGCCAAACAGCGGGAGGAGAGACCCAGTACTTC. The V gene is TRBV4-3, the J gene TRBJ2-5; 9 positions agree with TRBD2. Trimming cost V 2 bases and J 4 bases; bases outside gene matches: 2. The CDR3 extends over 14 amino acids. Germline V gene sequence: CDR1 LGHNA, CDR2 YSLEER.

V is TRBV6-6 and J is TRBJ2-7; D gene uncertain. The germline V gene has CDR1 MNHNY and CDR2 SVGAGI (reference sequence). Trimming took off 4 bases at V and 0 bases at J, with 10 bases between the two ends. The CDR3 contains 14 residues. Here the CDR3 DNA reads TGTGCCAGCAGTTCCGAAGCAGGCTCCTACGAGCAGTACTTC. It specifies CASSSEAGSYEQYF.

This chain uses TRBV29-1 with TRBJ1-1; the match to TRBD1 covers 8 bases. Trimming removed 4 bases from V and 5 bases from J; junction bases left unmatched: 9. The CDR3 runs 14 residues. Germline V lookup: CDR1 SQVTM, CDR2 ANQGSEA. This chain's CDR3 is CSVAGSGGRTEAFF. CDR3 in DNA: TGCAGCGTTGCGGGTTCAGGGGGCAGGACTGAAGCTTTCTTT. Using reference TRBV29-1 and TRBJ1-1 for the parts outside the CDR3, the full variable domain is SAVISQKPSRDICQRGTSLTIQCQVDSQVTMMFWYRQQPGQSLTLIATANQGSEATYESGFVIDKFPISRPNLTFSTLTVSNMSPEDSSIYLCSVAGSGGRTEAFFGQGTRLTVV.

This chain connects TRBV6-6 to TRBJ1-2; a weak D match, TRBD1 (5 bases). The CDR3 has 14 residues. The ends were cut back, 7 bases at V and 4 bases at J, with 16 bases in the middle. The V gene's germline CDR1 is MNHNY and CDR2 SVGAGI (reference sequence). This CDR3 reads CASTSKGPSYGYTF. The CDR3, as DNA: TGTGCCAGCACCTCGAAGGGGCCTAGCTATGGCTACACCTTC.

The chain recombines TRBV9 with TRBJ2-1; D is possibly TRBD2 (6 bases). Germline V gene lookup returns CDR1 SGDLS and CDR2 YYNGEE. The V end was cut by 0 bases, the J end by 8 bases, with 9 bases between. The CDR3 is 13 amino acids. CDR3 sequence reads: CASSVGSSDEQFF. Written as DNA, the CDR3 is TGTGCCAGCAGCGTAGGCTCTAGCGATGAGCAGTTCTTC.

V usage is TRBV13 and J usage is TRBJ1-1; D remains ambiguous. With 5 bases removed from V and 3 bases from J, the gap between germline ends came to 4 bases. The CDR3 consists of 11 residues. CDR1 and CDR2 (germline): PRHDT, FYEKMQ (reference sequence). In DNA form, the CDR3 reads TGTGCCAGCAGCGACTACACTGAAGCTTTCTTT. It yields the protein CASSDYTEAFF.

This chain joins TRBV13 and TRBJ2-7; TRBD2 is a possible D gene (6 bases). Trimming stripped 10 bases from V and 6 bases from J, with 19 bases between. CDR3 length: 13 amino acids. Germline values: CDR1 PRHDT, CDR2 FYEKMQ (reference sequence). Here the CDR3 DNA reads TGTGCCACCTCTCTGGGGGGTGTATTCGAGCAGTACTTC. Protein product: CATSLGGVFEQYF.

The J gene is TRBJ2-7, the V gene TRBV6-6, with TRBD2 matching 11 bases. This CDR3 spans 16 amino acids. The germline CDR1 and CDR2 sequences are MNHNY and SVGAGI (reference sequence). The trim removed 5 bases at V and 4 bases at J, leaving 10 bases unmatched. CDR3 region: CASSQGIAGGGYEQYF. The CDR3 DNA is TGTGCCAGCAGTCAAGGGATAGCGGGAGGGGGGTACGAGCAGTACTTC.

V and J are TRBV5-1 and TRBJ1-6; 9 bases agree with TRBD1. The ends lost 0 bases at V and 0 bases at J; junction bases unmatched: 4. CDR1 and CDR2 (germline): SGHRS, YFSETQ. The CDR3 is made up of 18 amino acids. CDR3 DNA sequence: TGCGCCAGCAGCTTGGCGACAGGGGGGAACTCCTATAATTCACCCCTCCACTTT. It is translated as CASSLATGGNSYNSPLHF.

The chain carries TRBV7-6 and TRBJ1-2; 12 bases are shared with TRBD1. Germline V CDR1 and CDR2: SGHVS, FNYEAQ. Germline trimming cut 4 bases from V and 8 bases from J; bases unmatched to any gene: 5. The CDR3 sequence is 14 residues long. The CDR3 region has the DNA TGTGCCAGCAGCTCGGGACAGGGGGCTTGGGGCTACACCTTC. Translation gives CASSSGQGAWGYTF. The full variable domain, completed using reference TRBV7-6 and TRBJ1-2, is GAGVSQSPRYKVTKRGQDVALRCDPISGHVSLYWYRQALGQGPEFLTYFNYEAQQDKSGLPNDRFSAERPEGSISTLTIQRTEQRDSAMYRCASSSGQGAWGYTFGSGTRLTVV.

The chain is built from TRBV13 and TRBJ2-2; TRBD1 agrees at 10 bases. With 5 bases clipped from V and 1 base from J, the junction kept 4 bases outside the gene matches. The CDR3 has 16 residues. Per the germline V gene, CDR1 is PRHDT and CDR2 is FYEKMQ (reference sequence). CDR3 sequence: CASSRDRGLNTGELFF. The DNA of the CDR3 is TGTGCCAGCAGCCGTGACAGGGGGCTGAACACCGGGGAGCTGTTTTTT.

CDR3: CAILPRGQREQYF. The CDR3, as DNA: TGTGCCATCTTGCCCAGGGGGCAACGCGAGCAGTACTTC. The V gene is TRBV10-3, the J gene TRBJ2-7; 8 bases are a match to TRBD1. V lost 8 bases, J lost 6 bases, and 9 bases stayed unmatched. This CDR3 is 13 amino acids long. CDR1 ENHRY and CDR2 SYGVKD come from the germline V gene.

The chain is built from TRBV11-2 and TRBJ2-1; 12 bases are a match to TRBD2. The CDR3 is 17 residues long. J lost 5 bases, V lost 7 bases, and 12 bases had no gene match. Germline-derived CDR1 and CDR2 are SGHAT and FQNNGV. The CDR3 DNA reads TGTGCCAGCATCATGGGGCTAGCGGGAGGGCATCACAATGAGCAGTTCTTC. This encodes CASIMGLAGGHHNEQFF.

The gene calls are TRBV30 and TRBJ2-7, with 7 bases identical to TRBD2. CDR1 GTSNPN and CDR2 SVGIG come from the germline V gene (reference sequence). V gave up 0 bases and J gave up 2 bases; unmatched junction bases: 7. The CDR3 contains 15 residues. The CDR3 DNA sequence: TGTGCCTGGAGTGTGGGGGGGAGTAGGGCCTACGAGCAGTACTTC. It yields the protein CAWSVGGSRAYEQYF.

V and J are TRBV7-3 and TRBJ2-1, with 10 bases aligning to TRBD2. Germline V gene lookup returns CDR1 SGHTA and CDR2 FQGTGA. CDR3 length: 15 residues. V lost 1 base to trimming and J lost 8 bases; unmatched junction nucleotides: 5. The CDR3 loop is CASSLSLAGVDEQFF. CDR3 in DNA: TGTGCCAGCAGCTTAAGTCTAGCGGGAGTCGATGAGCAGTTCTTC.

The chain couples TRBV29-1 to TRBJ2-5; 10 bases align to TRBD1. Matching the DNA end better, TRBJ2-7 makes the J call doubtful. Germline V gene sequence: CDR1 SQVTM, CDR2 ANQGSEA. The CDR3 has 14 amino acids. The CDR3 DNA sequence: TGCAGCGTTGGACAGGGGGCGGGCCCCTACGAGCAGTACTTC. Residues: CSVGQGAGPYEQYF.

The V gene is TRBV6-5, the J gene TRBJ2-1, with 12 bases matching TRBD2. The CDR3 consists of 14 residues. V shed 7 bases and J 12 bases; nucleotides not matched to a gene: 10. Germline V gene data show CDR1 as MNHEY and CDR2 as SVGAGI. In DNA form, the CDR3 reads TGTGCCAGCACCCGACTAGCGGGAGACGATTGGCAGTTCTTC. Encoded protein: CASTRLAGDDWQFF.

This sequence joins TRBV5-6 and TRBJ1-2, with 7 bases matching TRBD1. Germline-derived CDR1 and CDR2 are SGHDT and YYEEEE. The CDR3 runs 16 residues. With V trimmed by 2 bases and J by 2 bases, 9 bases remained unmatched. The CDR3 is CASSFGLPQGNYGYTF. The DNA for the CDR3 is TGTGCCAGCAGCTTCGGACTCCCACAGGGGAACTATGGCTACACCTTC.

This sequence joins TRBV4-1 and TRBJ2-5; D is possibly TRBD1 (5 bases). V lost 4 bases and J lost 4, with 22 bases in between. The germline CDR1 and CDR2 sequences are MGHRA and YSYEKL. The CDR3 loop spans 17 amino acids. The CDR3 loop is CASSLGNQGNWGETQYF. CDR3 DNA sequence: TGCGCCAGCAGCCTGGGGAATCAGGGTAATTGGGGAGAGACCCAGTACTTC.

J is TRBJ2-7 and V is TRBV27, with D possibly matching TRBD2 (6 bases). The V end was cut by 1 base, the J end by 9 bases, with 22 bases between. CDR3 length: 16 amino acids. Germline V gives CDR1 MNHEY, CDR2 SMNVEV (reference sequence). CDR3 sequence (DNA): TGTGCCAGCAGTTTATTAGCCACTAGCAACATATTGCCGCAGTACTTC. Its protein product is CASSLLATSNILPQYF.

The gene calls are TRBV5-1 and TRBJ1-2, with 8 bases identical to TRBD1. The CDR3 runs to 14 residues. Looked up from germline, CDR1 is SGHRS and CDR2 is YFSETQ. The junction had 5 bases not matched to a gene; V was cut back by 2 bases and J by 5 bases. For the CDR3, the DNA is TGCGCCAGCAGCTTCGGGACAGGAGTATATGGCTACACCTTC. Translation: CASSFGTGVYGYTF.

The chain couples TRBV11-2 to TRBJ1-5; tentatively, D is TRBD1 (6 bases). The CDR3 totals 14 residues. Trimming removed 5 bases from V and 1 base from J, with 9 bases in between. Per germline, CDR1 SGHAT and CDR2 FQNNGV. The CDR3 loop is CASSHTGSNQPQHF. The DNA for the CDR3 is TGTGCCAGCAGCCACACAGGGAGCAATCAGCCCCAGCATTTT.

The rearrangement joins TRBV7-2 to TRBJ2-3; weak D call: TRBD2 (5 bases). V lost 5 bases and J 7 bases, leaving 19 bases between the germline ends. The CDR3 has 15 amino acids. Germline CDR1 and CDR2: SGHTA and FQGNSA. CDR3 sequence reads: CASSPGWGTINTQYF. The CDR3 DNA reads as TGTGCCAGCAGCCCGGGGTGGGGAACAATCAATACGCAGTATTTT.

The chain has TRBV20-1 and TRBJ2-7; tentative D call: TRBD2 (6 bases). V was clipped by 3 bases and J by 7 bases, with 10 bases between them. From germline, CDR1 is DFQATT and CDR2 SNEGSKA (reference sequence). The CDR3 is made up of 11 amino acids. The CDR3 bases are TGCAGTGCTAGGCGGGGTTGGGAGCAGTACTTC. Amino acid sequence: CSARRGWEQYF.